Detailed here is one TCR beta chain. The antigen this receptor binds is unknown. Base qualities are missing; no much larger clone stands one base away. Libraries came from the immunoSEQ multiplex PCR assay. For the multiplex PCR, a mixture combining 60 forward primers for TCR Vbeta segments and 13 reverse primers for TCR Jbeta segments was used. A multiplex PCR assay on genomic DNA amplified the CDR3 region of rearranged TCR beta genes. Amplified TCR beta libraries were sequenced as 87-base-pair reads on the Illumina HiSeq System. The authors' pipeline ran thus. In a later analysis, some 80 million unique TCR beta chains were counted across the roughly 610 repertoires, and roughly 11 million of these chains were shared by at least two donors. To remove PCR and sequencing errors, raw reads were error-corrected and collapsed into unique sequences using a nearest-neighbor algorithm that merged closely related sequences. V, D and J gene segments were assigned by aligning CDR3 sequences to IMGT reference sequences. For a sequence to be retained, a match of at least six nucleotides was required to both a V gene segment and a J gene segment. A rearrangement was called productive if the CDR3 had no stop codons and remained in frame with V and J, and every other rearrangement was called non-productive. Following IMGT convention, CDR3 was defined as the stretch from the second conserved V-encoded cysteine to the conserved J-encoded phenylalanine. The earlier analysis of roughly 590 of the donors excluded sequences that lacked an unambiguous match to a single V gene segment. In an earlier analysis of approximately 610 of the donors, V segments were called functional above 56.7% productive rearrangements and were called segregating when the between-donor standard deviation exceeded 5%. A statistical classification framework was built for diagnosing cytomegalovirus status from the catalog of TCR beta chain sequences. V and J gene assignment, in a later analysis, came from comparing TCR nucleotide sequences with IMGT/GENE-DB human TR gene sequences. In a later analysis, CDR3 sequences and most-parsimonious VDJ recombination scenarios were assigned using the TCRdist pipeline. In a later analysis, every TCR beta chain was defined by the combination of its CDR3 amino acid sequence and its V-gene family, and reads without a unique V-gene family were dropped. As a way to deal with suspected cross-contamination and a sequencing artifact, a later analysis dropped under 600 nucleotide sequences that were highly shared and had low generation probability. In a later analysis, a clonal expansion index was calculated for each public chain from normalized within-repertoire ranks of inferred template counts. Generation probabilities in a later analysis came from a VDJ recombination model fitted to out-of-frame rearrangements, and those results were checked against IGoR. In a later analysis, hypergeometric tests were used to score TCR-TCR, TCR-HLA and TCR-CMV co-occurrence, with a repertoire-size bias correction applied to TCR pairs. To estimate false discovery rates, a later analysis permuted the HLA or CMV assignments 20 times. In a later analysis, co-occurring TCRs were grouped using DBSCAN, and TCRdist sequence similarity was added for clustering within HLA-allele-positive subsets. Repertoires with fewer than 30,000 or more than 120,000 public chains, plus five repertoires with anomalous nucleotide sharing, were excluded from co-occurrence clustering. What TCRdb holds here is the immuneACCESS table cut down to in-frame rearrangements. Part of the clones is not present; checked against another copy, under half of the missing clones reflect an unresolved V gene, and the others are unexplained. That table supplies the V and J calls and clone size; D and trimming were determined from the DNA. The sample has more than 70,000 clones on record, roughly 80% of them singletons. Of the sample, around 2.1% is held by the ten largest clones.

The cohort comprised 710 or so healthy bone marrow donors. All cohort members were sampled while nominally healthy, although unrecorded immune exposures were likely present. The donor tested CMV seronegative, placing the donor among the approximately 400 seronegative members of the cohort. Every donor gave a peripheral blood sample, and the peripheral blood mononuclear cells from that sample were used for TCR beta sequencing. Genomic DNA extraction from the blood cell samples was performed with the Qiagen DNeasy Blood Extraction Kit. This entry comes from a study of cytomegalovirus exposure and HLA in healthy donors (dated by TCRdb to the late 2010s). Regarding the research as a whole: An earlier analysis of 587 of the donors reported under 300 Gb of sequence data and 117 million unique TCR beta sequences obtained from about 180 million T cells. HLA typing included class I and class II loci at four-digit resolution. The study used immunosequencing to profile the T cell repertoires of several hundred subjects and linked those repertoires to cytomegalovirus serostatus. The genetic ancestry cluster associated with self-reported Caucasian donors included 81% of the 300 to 400 genotyped donors. Typing coverage differed by locus: A, B, C, DRB1 and DQB1 were typed in roughly 629-640 donors, DQA1 in approximately 520, DPA1 in around 600, and DPB1 in approximately 450. Rather than drawing on any new phenotypic data, the later analysis identified candidate immune exposures from TCR beta sequences and the way those sequences occurred across donors. Among a few hundred genotyped donors of the cohort, an average of around 240,000 unique TCR beta nucleotide sequences were sequenced per donor, about a sixth of them non-productive. Donor age, sex, ethnicity and CMV serostatus were collected together with the repertoire data. In addition to the first cohort of around 670 subjects, a separate validation cohort of around 110 different subjects was used. To predict cytomegalovirus infection status, the study brought together high-throughput TCR immunosequencing, statistical association of individual TCRs with disease status, and machine learning. Roughly 300 gigabases of sequencing data and approximately 85 million unique TCR sequences were included in an early release covering several hundred HLA-typed donors. To study patterns of TCR occurrence, a later analysis re-analyzed previously published TCR beta repertoires from several hundred donors and added high-resolution HLA genotyping. In an earlier analysis of roughly 540 of the donors, high-throughput TCR beta sequencing was used to judge whether each TCR beta V gene segment behaved as functional or pseudogenic. Several DR-DQ haplotypes were treated as single units for association and clustering because of strong linkage in the cohort. Every repertoire in the discovery cohort had been generated on one and the same sequencing platform. The study was designed to test whether signatures of past pathogen exposure could be identified by cataloging public T cell receptors. Genome-wide SNP genotypes for about 55% of the roughly 670 donors were used in a later genetic analysis, which treated that subset as a discovery cohort.

On the study overall, not on this receptor specifically: At a false discovery rate of 0.05, a later analysis linked around 15,000 TCR beta sequences to specific HLA alleles. Across donors, most TCR sequences were observed very rarely, whereas some public TCRs were present in many individuals. According to the authors, the approach could potentially be generalized to other disease states and immunological phenotypes. Because some donors lacked HLA typing at each locus, the association tests relied only on the typed subset. A few of the identified cytomegalovirus-associated TCR beta chains were confirmed in vitro to be specific for cytomegalovirus antigens. In the study, around 150 TCR beta chains were listed as associated with cytomegalovirus. In a later analysis, several top co-occurrence clusters were reported to appear linked to parvovirus B19, influenza, CMV and Epstein-Barr virus. Roughly uniform sequencing depth across donors was assumed in presence/absence analyses, although this assumption may not hold. The classifier was reported to diagnose cytomegalovirus status with high specificity and sensitivity in both the original and validation cohorts. V-gene and J-gene trimming of TCR beta chains was associated with a missense DCLRE1C variant in a later genetic analysis, and the association was replicated in an independent cohort. Because counts were too low, 15 or so rarely observed V segments, including chromosome 9 orphons, were excluded from the earlier analysis of under 650 of the donors. The sequencing pipeline was judged likely to have produced a cluster of highly shared sequence variants as a technical artifact. A later analysis found that TCR association rates varied across HLA loci, with DRB1 alleles showing the most associated TCRs and HLA-C alleles the fewest. Broadly in line with IMGT annotations, most TCR beta V segments showed up in productive rearrangements about 87% or about 30% of the time in an earlier analysis of several hundred of the donors. Assigning TCR associations to individual alleles was difficult when HLA alleles, especially DR and DQ, strongly co-occurred. The only immune exposure information available for the cohort was CMV serostatus. Linkage disequilibrium might explain the correlated functional status among segregating V segments, but an unknown experimental factor could not be excluded. A further reported finding was that TCR beta sequences accurately predicted the HLA-A and HLA-B alleles for most subjects in the first cohort. The 87-base-pair reads could not distinguish some IMGT-functional V segments, including TRBV6-2 and TRBV6-3, so those segments were excluded. Compared with the roughly 700-donor mean, donors in an Asian-associated ancestry cluster had fewer N-insertions in productive TCRs, according to a later genetic analysis. A later analysis found that HLA-associated TCR beta chains were more clonally expanded and had lower generation probabilities than equally common non-associated chains. In a later analysis, most CMV-associated TCR beta chains were found to appear HLA-restricted, with HLA associations seemingly driven largely by CMV exposure. In this cohort, only TCR beta chains were sequenced, and detectable features were limited by the absence of alpha or paired-chain data.

Including the terminal cysteine and phenylalanine, the CDR3 comprises 14 residues. The retained sequence is limited to the CDR3, 42 bases, with the frame set at the first base. V is pared back by 1 base and J by 3 bases, with 7 bases lying between the germline termini. From the germline V gene (reference sequence), CDR1 is SGHNT and CDR2 is YYREEE. The rearranged chain carries TRBV5-4 and TRBJ1-4; the D gene is perhaps TRBD1, from 6 matching bases. The receptor's source is a boy between 5 and 17 years old in good health and CMV-seronegative. Sequencing was performed on PBMCs. The CDR3 protein sequence reads: CASSLKGANEKLFF. The sequence in DNA is TGTGCCAGCAGCTTGAAGGGGGCTAATGAAAAACTGTTTTTT.